This T cell receptor beta chain originates from a study of human T cells and chemical hapten exposure. Study-level results: Large CDR3 similarity clusters arose significantly more often from expanded TCRs than from controls. No change in TCRs above 1 in 1000 frequency was produced by DPC sensitization.

Time point noted: patch test 1, 2 weeks after DPC sensitization. Indicated treatment: therapeutic diphenylcyclopropenone sensitization with weekly scalp DPC. CDR3 length: 14 residues. CDR1 SGHTA and CDR2 FQGNSA come from the germline V gene. V was pared by 3 bases and J by 0 bases, with 8 bases between. MiXCR, run by TCRdb on the RACE reads, gives a single entry per CDR3 protein. The sample lists about 71,000 distinct CDR3 sequences, 7.5% to 10% seen once, with 3.3% in the top ten. This clonotype was recorded many times. Its antigen remains unknown. This TCR derives from a woman in her thirties or forties with alopecia areata. Some clones in this sample may be carry-over from other donors' samples. This material consisted of whole blood, taken in connection with sensitization to the hapten diphenylcyclopropenone (DPC). J is TRBJ2-5 and V is TRBV7-2, with unresolved D. Here the CDR3 DNA reads TGTGCCAGCAGCTTCTATTCCGACCAAGAGACCCAGTACTTC. Protein: CASSFYSDQETQYF.